Below, 17 T cell receptor beta chains from the same sample are listed, as sequenced in a study of T cells in Graves' hyperthyroidism and ophthalmopathy (dated by TCRdb to the late 2010s). To prepare the library, multiplex PCR was applied. Sequenced using an Illumina HiSeq 2000. The TCR beta CDR3 regions were amplified from RNA transcripts. A first-round RT-PCR of the TCR CDR3 used the HTBI primer set with the Qiagen OneStep RT-PCR kit. The public sequencing data were trimmed at Q25 with fastp and processed into clonotypes with MiXCR by TCRdb, which kept only in-frame beta chains. Records with the same CDR3 protein are collapsed into one entry carrying the most frequent genes and DNA. This sample holds roughly 170,000 distinct CDR3 sequences; around 15% were observed only once. The leading ten clones occupy roughly 29% of the sample. The sequencing input was blood. These receptors all stem from a woman in her fifties or sixties with Graves' hyperthyroidism.

In its sample, this clonotype was seen many times. The V call is TRBV2, the J call TRBJ2-7; tentative D call: TRBD1 (6 bases). V dropped 8 bases and J dropped 6 bases, with 17 bases sitting between them. CDR3 size: 13 residues. From germline, CDR1 is SNHLY and CDR2 FYNNEI. CDR3 coding DNA: TGTGCCAGCCAAGACAGGTCTGCCCTCGAGCAGTACTTC. Translated, it gives CASQDRSALEQYF.

In its sample, this clonotype was seen many times. The V call is TRBV18, the J call TRBJ1-1; no reliable D call. V lost 6 bases and J lost 1, with 12 bases in between. Germline values: CDR1 KGHSH, CDR2 LQKENI. The CDR3 runs 14 residues. Written as DNA, the CDR3 is TGTGCCAGCTCGCTTTGGACTGAGAACACTGAAGCTTTCTTT. Translating gives CASSLWTENTEAFF.

This clonotype was seen at least ten times. This chain links TRBV20-1 with TRBJ1-1; no definite D call. The CDR3 runs to 16 residues. Germline V gene lookup returns CDR1 DFQATT and CDR2 SNEGSKA (reference sequence). Trimming shortened V by 3 bases and J by 7 bases, and 24 bases separated the two germline ends. CDR3 DNA sequence: TGCAGTGCTAGTACAGTTCGGCAGGAGGGTGTCCGTGAAGCTTTCTTT. It yields the protein CSASTVRQEGVREAFF.

This clonotype has ten or more counts. The chain couples TRBV11-2 to TRBJ1-1; TRBD1 is a possible D gene (5 bases). There are 15 residues in the CDR3. V was pared by 4 bases and J by 2 bases, with 14 bases between. Germline CDR1 and CDR2: SGHAT and FQNNGV. The DNA for the CDR3 is TGTGCCAGCAGCTGGACCGGGACTCCAAACACTGAAGCTTTCTTT. Encoded protein: CASSWTGTPNTEAFF.

Comments on this clonotype: A much larger clone is a single base away; this may be a read error. This CDR3 fails to terminate in the conserved phenylalanine or tryptophan, so it likely reflects a read error. V usage is TRBV7-8 and J usage is TRBJ1-2; 7 bases fit TRBD1. The germline CDR1 and CDR2 sequences are SGHVS and FQNEAQ. V shed 4 bases and J 4 bases; nucleotides not matched to a gene: 6. This CDR3 spans 14 amino acids. Here the CDR3 reads CASSSDRVGYGYTL. The CDR3 bases are TGTGCCAGCAGCTCCGACAGGGTGGGCTATGGCTACACCCTC.

At least ten counts were recorded for this clonotype. The rearrangement uses TRBV7-3 and TRBJ1-1, with D possibly TRBD1 on 6 matching bases. Germline V CDR1 and CDR2: SGHTA, FQGTGA. Trimming took 1 base from V and 5 from J, leaving 14 bases between them. CDR3 length: 15 amino acids. The CDR3 DNA reads as TGTGCCAGCAGCTTAATAGCGCAGGGGAGGACTGAAGCTTTCTTT. Translated: CASSLIAQGRTEAFF.

This clonotype was found many times. This chain links TRBV6-6 with TRBJ1-5; D not certain. The V gene's germline CDR1 is MNHNY and CDR2 SVGAGI (reference sequence). V was clipped by 2 bases and J by 0 bases, with 23 bases between them. This CDR3 region has 20 residues. The CDR3: CASSYPLGGELLYSNQPQHF. In DNA, the CDR3 is TGTGCCAGCAGTTACCCTTTGGGTGGGGAGCTCCTGTATAGCAATCAGCCCCAGCATTTT.

The sample holds one count of this clonotype. The V and J genes are TRBV11-2 and TRBJ2-1; D uncertain. The germline CDR1 and CDR2 sequences are SGHAT and FQNNGV. The length of the CDR3 is 15 residues. Trimming took 3 bases from V and 3 from J, leaving 12 bases between them. DNA for the CDR3: TGTGCCAGCAGCTTGGTTGGTCTAAACTACAATGAGCAGTTCTTC. It is translated as CASSLVGLNYNEQFF.

The chain has TRBV11-3 and TRBJ2-2; 16 bases are shared with TRBD2. The CDR3 extends over 17 amino acids. Germline CDR1 and CDR2: SGHNT and YENEEA. The ends lost 5 bases at V and 5 bases at J; junction bases unmatched: 5. The CDR3 here is CASSPGTSGGATGELFF. In DNA form, the CDR3 reads TGTGCCAGCAGCCCCGGGACTAGCGGGGGGGCTACCGGGGAGCTGTTTTTT.

This clonotype was detected ten times or more. V and J are TRBV6-2 or TRBV6-3 and TRBJ2-7; D may correspond to TRBD1 or TRBD2 (6 bases each). Trimming left V 8 bases short and J 2 bases short, with 28 bases between. The germline V gene encodes CDR1 MNHEY and CDR2 SVGEGT. The CDR3 is 18 amino acids. The CDR3 loop is CASFSRDFRGKRTYEQYF. CDR3 nucleotides: TGTGCCAGCTTTTCGAGGGACTTCAGGGGTAAGAGGACCTACGAGCAGTACTTC.

This clonotype has only one observation. The chain employs TRBV29-1 and TRBJ1-1; D is unclear. Germline V CDR1 and CDR2: SQVTM, ANQGSEA. V gave up 4 bases and J gave up 0 bases, with 9 bases separating them. This CDR3 spans 13 amino acids. Here the CDR3 DNA reads TGCAGCGTTGGGCAGAAGGTGAACACTGAAGCTTTCTTT. Protein sequence: CSVGQKVNTEAFF.

This clonotype was picked up many times. This chain connects TRBV18 to TRBJ1-3; D unresolved. V gave up 5 bases and J gave up 0 bases, with 11 bases separating them. The CDR3 has 15 amino acids. Germline CDR1 and CDR2: KGHSH and LQKENI. The CDR3 nucleotides are TGTGCCAGCTCAACATCGACATTCTCTGGAAACACCATATATTTT. Translated: CASSTSTFSGNTIYF.

The rearrangement joins TRBV7-6 to TRBJ2-7, with D maybe TRBD2 (5 bases). Between the trimmed V and J ends, which lost 2 bases and 7 bases, there was a span of 21 bases. This CDR3 has 16 residues. CDR1 is SGHVS, CDR2 FNYEAQ, per germline. The CDR3 nucleotides read TGTGCCAGCAGCTTAAGGCTAAGCGGATTCTCTAATGAGCAGTACTTC. Its protein product is CASSLRLSGFSNEQYF.

Many counts were recorded for this clonotype. The rearrangement joins TRBV2 to TRBJ2-7; no clear D gene. V dropped 4 bases and J dropped 3 bases, with 1 base sitting between them. Germline V gives CDR1 SNHLY, CDR2 FYNNEI. The CDR3 has 10 residues. In nucleotides, the CDR3 is TGTGCCAGCAGTGTCTACGAGCAGTACTTC. It is translated as CASSVYEQYF.

The chain combines TRBV7-3 with TRBJ2-1, with D perhaps matching TRBD1 (7 bases). V was shortened by 5 bases and J by 8 bases, with 13 bases between the two germline ends. The CDR3 is 13 residues long. Looked up from germline, CDR1 is SGHTA and CDR2 is FQGTGA. CDR3 protein: CASSADREDEQFF. The CDR3 nucleotides are TGTGCCAGCAGCGCCGACAGGGAGGATGAGCAGTTCTTC.

The sample holds many counts of this clonotype. V and J are TRBV12-3 or TRBV12-4 and TRBJ1-4; D is unclear. The V end was cut by 4 bases, the J end by 8 bases, with 17 bases between. The CDR3 runs to 15 residues. CDR3 nucleotides: TGTGCCAGCAGTTCGGACCATGCTCGTGGGGAAAAACTGTTTTTT. It specifies CASSSDHARGEKLFF.

This clonotype appeared many times. V is TRBV28 and J is TRBJ1-4, with D hard to call. CDR3 length: 17 amino acids. The V and J ends lost 2 bases and 0 bases respectively, with 13 bases between them. Germline values: CDR1 MDHEN, CDR2 SYDVKM. CDR3 in amino acids: CASSLRPPIATNEKLFF. In nucleotides, the CDR3 is TGTGCCAGCAGTTTACGCCCCCCGATTGCAACTAATGAAAAACTGTTTTTT.